The rows below give T cell receptor beta chains drawn from one sample of a study of blood T cells in healthy people across ages. One entry per CDR3 protein results from TCRdb running MiXCR on the 5' RACE reads. This sample has hundreds of thousands of distinct CDR3 sequences, with under 70% found just once. Sequencing used blood. The receptors shown here come from a man aged 55 to 70 in good health. CDR3s include the opening cysteine and the closing phenylalanine or tryptophan. Each record gives: J gene, CDR3 length, clone size, D gene, V gene, CDR3 DNA, CDR3 protein. D genes are given only for firm matches. Size is stated for part of the rows, as once, few or many counts, or as a class when the clone is expanded.

TRBJ2-3 | 15 | NA | TRBD2 | TRBV10-3 | TGTGCCATCAGCGGGACTAGCGGGGAGAGAGGTACGCAGTATTTT | CAISGTSGERGTQYF
TRBJ2-7 | 12 | NA | NA | TRBV27 | TGTGCCAGCAGTCCCTATGCTGGGGAGCAGTACTTC | CASSPYAGEQYF
TRBJ2-3 | 15 | NA | NA | TRBV7-2 | TGTGCCAGCAGCTTATTCGCCACAGCCACAGATACGCAGTATTTT | CASSLFATATDTQYF
TRBJ1-2 | 13 | few | TRBD1 | TRBV12-3/TRBV12-4 | TGTGCCAGCAGTTTGACAGGGATGGGTGGCTACACCTTC | CASSLTGMGGYTF
TRBJ1-1 | 13 | NA | NA | TRBV20-1 | TGCAGTGCTCAAGGGGCAGGGTGGACTGAAGCTTTCTTT | CSAQGAGWTEAFF
TRBJ2-7 | 14 | NA | TRBD1 | TRBV28 | TGTGCCAGCAACACCGGGACAGGGGCGTACGAGCAGTACTTC | CASNTGTGAYEQYF
TRBJ2-3 | 15 | NA | NA | TRBV7-2 | TGTGCCAGCAGCTTGAAGCGTTACGGTACAGATACGCAGTATTTT | CASSLKRYGTDTQYF
TRBJ2-1 | 16 | few | NA | TRBV4-2 | TGTGCCAGCAGCCAGCGTCCTTTGGGGGCGTACAATGAGCAGTTCTTC | CASSQRPLGAYNEQFF
TRBJ2-7 | 14 | few | TRBD2 | TRBV27 | TGTGCCAGCAGTCCGCTAGCGGGGGGGCCTGGGCAGTACTTC | CASSPLAGGPGQYF
TRBJ1-2 | 13 | few | NA | TRBV25-1 | TGTGCCAGCAGAATTGGGGGGGCGGAAGGCTACACCTTC | CASRIGGAEGYTF
TRBJ2-1 | 16 | once | NA | TRBV3-1 | TGTGCCAGCAGCCAAGTCCCTGGGACGGAGGACAATGAGCAGTTCTTC | CASSQVPGTEDNEQFF
TRBJ1-1 | 12 | NA | NA | TRBV12-3/TRBV12-4 | TGTGCCAGCCCAGGGCTGAACACTGAAGCTTTCTTT | CASPGLNTEAFF
TRBJ2-6 | 17 | NA | NA | TRBV6-2/TRBV6-3 | TGTGCCAGCAGTTACTCGATATCGGGGTTTGGGGCCAACGTCCTGACTTTC | CASSYSISGFGANVLTF
TRBJ2-1 | 14 | NA | TRBD1 | TRBV25-1 | TGTGCCAGCGTCCCGGGACAGGGATATGGTGAGCAGTTCTTC | CASVPGQGYGEQFF
TRBJ2-3 | 16 | NA | NA | TRBV10-3 | TGTGCCATCAGTGAACCCCTGGGAAGAGGGGCAGATACGCAGTATTTT | CAISEPLGRGADTQYF
TRBJ2-3 | 14 | NA | NA | TRBV5-1 | TGCGCCAGCAGCTTGTCTGGTCCTTCGGATACGCAGTATTTT | CASSLSGPSDTQYF